This TCR beta chain was recovered during a study of kidney transplant recipient with SARS-CoV-2 infection. Using its own MiXCR run on the reads, TCRdb lists one record per CDR3 protein. Of 250,000 or so distinct CDR3 sequences listed, 25% to 35% are singletons. This clonotype was counted ten times or more. Sequenced material: a blood sample, taken at baseline and between days 110 and 120 from a kidney transplant recipient. This clonotype was sampled from a male patient aged 30 to 40 who had COVID-19 and was a kidney transplant recipient. The graft donor may have contributed some T cells.

The CDR3 protein is CSVEYWAEDGSSNYGYTF. As DNA, the CDR3 is TGCAGCGTTGAATACTGGGCTGAGGACGGATCATCTAACTATGGCTACACCTTC. The chain uses TRBV29-1 and TRBJ1-2; D is undetermined. There are 18 residues in the CDR3. CDR1 and CDR2 (germline): SQVTM, ANQGSEA. Deletions cut 2 bases from V and 0 bases from J, with 22 bases between.